This note documents a single TCR beta chain sequence. Its antigen remains undetermined. One base away there is no much larger clone; base qualities are not given. The source of the sample is a study of cytomegalovirus exposure and HLA in healthy donors (dated by TCRdb to the late 2010s). Notes on the research overall: In an earlier analysis of under 750 of the donors, approximately 260 Gb of sequence data and 90 million to 130 million unique TCR beta sequences from roughly 190 million T cells were reported. Roughly 300 gigabases of sequencing data and around 80 million unique TCR sequences made up an early release that covered over 550 HLA-typed donors. Of the roughly 420 genotyped donors, over 80% were placed in the genetic ancestry cluster associated with self-reported Caucasian donors. The study aimed to test whether cataloging public T cell receptors could reveal signatures of past pathogen exposure. The T cell repertoires of 670 or so subjects were profiled by immunosequencing and related to cytomegalovirus serostatus. Along with the approximately 700-subject first cohort, a separate validation cohort of some 130 different subjects was used. The study combined high-throughput TCR immunosequencing, statistical association of individual TCRs with disease status, and machine learning to predict cytomegalovirus infection status. A later analysis re-analyzed previously published TCR beta repertoires from about 600 donors and added high-resolution HLA genotyping to study TCR occurrence patterns. In the later analysis, no new phenotypic data were used to find candidate immune exposures; instead, reliance was placed on TCR beta sequences and their occurrence across donors. To decide whether each TCR beta V gene segment behaved as functional or pseudogenic, an earlier analysis of 587 of the donors relied on high-throughput TCR beta sequencing. Donor age, sex, ethnicity and CMV serostatus were compiled alongside the repertoire data. Genome-wide SNP genotypes for about 65% of the roughly 670 donors were used in a later genetic analysis, which treated that subset as a discovery cohort. Every discovery cohort repertoire had been produced on one sequencing platform. HLA typing covered class I and class II loci at four-digit resolution. Typing coverage differed by locus: A, B, C, DRB1 and DQB1 were typed in about 620-640 donors, DQA1 in about 560, DPA1 in around 580, and DPB1 in just under 490. Four or five DR-DQ haplotypes were handled as single units for association and clustering because linkage in the cohort was strong. On average, about 200,000 unique TCR beta nucleotide sequences were sequenced per donor among fewer than 500 genotyped donors of the cohort, with roughly 18% of those sequences being non-productive.

Measured from the cysteine to the phenylalanine, the CDR3 is 14 residues long. Kept here is only the CDR3 DNA, which spans 42 bases and is read in frame from base 1. Here V drops 6 bases and J drops 5 bases, and the junction holds 5 bases not matched to any gene. Based on the germline V gene, the CDR1 and CDR2 sequences are SGHAT and FQNNGV. Overall study outcomes, separate from this receptor: Correlated functional status among segregating V segments might reflect linkage disequilibrium, but an unknown experimental factor could not be ruled out. A later analysis reported that several top co-occurrence clusters appeared linked to parvovirus B19, influenza, CMV and Epstein-Barr virus. In the study, 150 to 200 TCR beta chains were listed as associated with cytomegalovirus. A group of highly shared sequence variants was considered likely to be a technical artifact of the sequencing pipeline. In a later analysis, most CMV-associated TCR beta chains were found to appear HLA-restricted, with HLA associations seemingly driven largely by CMV exposure. Because HLA typing was unavailable for some donors at each locus, only the typed subset was used in association tests. While some public TCRs were present in many individuals, most TCR sequences turned up only very rarely across donors. According to the authors, the approach could potentially be generalized to other disease states and immunological phenotypes. A further reported finding was that TCR beta sequences accurately predicted the HLA-A and HLA-B alleles for most subjects in the first cohort. The presence/absence analyses assumed that sequencing depth was roughly uniform across donors, and that assumption may not be true. A later genetic analysis associated a missense DCLRE1C variant with V-gene and J-gene trimming of TCR beta chains, and an independent cohort replicated the association. When HLA alleles, especially DR and DQ, strongly co-occurred, attributing TCR associations to individual alleles was difficult. For the cohort, immune exposure information was limited to CMV serostatus. Specific HLA alleles were associated with around 18,000 TCR beta sequences at a false discovery rate of 0.05 in a later analysis. This cohort had only TCR beta chains sequenced, and the lack of alpha or paired-chain data limited which features could be detected. A few of the identified cytomegalovirus-associated TCR beta chains were confirmed in vitro to be specific for cytomegalovirus antigens. The earlier analysis of approximately 540 of the donors excluded some 16 rarely observed V segments, including chromosome 9 orphons, because counts were too low. In a later analysis, HLA-associated TCR beta chains were found to be more clonally expanded and to have lower generation probabilities than equally common non-associated chains. According to a later genetic analysis, donors in an Asian-associated ancestry cluster had fewer N-insertions in productive TCRs than the approximately 630-donor mean. Because the 87-base-pair reads could not distinguish some IMGT-functional V segments, including TRBV6-2 and TRBV6-3, those segments were excluded. According to a later analysis, TCR association rates differed among HLA loci, with DRB1 alleles showing the most associated TCRs and HLA-C alleles showing the fewest. In both the original and validation cohorts, the classifier was reported to diagnose cytomegalovirus status with high specificity and sensitivity. An earlier analysis of approximately 600 of the donors showed that most TCR beta V segments appeared in productive rearrangements either about 87% or about 30% of the time, which broadly matched IMGT annotations.

The cohort consisted of 666 healthy bone marrow donors. At the time of sampling, all cohort members were nominally healthy, though unrecorded immune exposures were likely present. The donor was CMV seronegative and was included in the group of about 400 seronegative cohort members. Every donor gave a peripheral blood sample, and the peripheral blood mononuclear cells from that sample were used for TCR beta sequencing. The Qiagen DNeasy Blood Extraction Kit was used to extract genomic DNA from the blood cell samples. The library was generated by the immunoSEQ multiplex PCR assay. For the multiplex PCR, a mixture combining 60 forward primers for TCR Vbeta segments and 13 reverse primers for TCR Jbeta segments was used. The CDR3 region of rearranged TCR beta genes was amplified from genomic DNA by a multiplex PCR assay. Amplified TCR beta libraries were sequenced as 87-base-pair reads on the Illumina HiSeq System. Concerning the study's data processing: A later analysis tallied approximately 87 million unique TCR beta chains across the 666 repertoires, and about 12 million of those chains were shared by two or more donors. Raw reads were error-corrected and collapsed into unique sequences by a nearest-neighbor algorithm in which closely related sequences were merged to remove PCR and sequencing errors. To assign V, D and J gene segments, CDR3 sequences were aligned to IMGT reference sequences. For a sequence to be retained, a match of at least six nucleotides was required to both a V gene segment and a J gene segment. A rearrangement was called productive if the CDR3 had no stop codons and remained in frame with V and J, and every other rearrangement was called non-productive. CDR3 was defined by IMGT convention, running from the second conserved V-encoded cysteine to the conserved J-encoded phenylalanine. The earlier analysis of about 610 of the donors excluded any sequence lacking an unambiguous match to a single V gene segment. In an earlier analysis of 587 of the donors, V segments were called functional above 56.7% productive rearrangements and were called segregating when the between-donor standard deviation exceeded 5%. A statistical classification framework was built for diagnosing cytomegalovirus status from the catalog of TCR beta chain sequences. In a later analysis, TCR nucleotide sequences were compared against IMGT/GENE-DB human TR gene sequences so that V and J genes could be assigned. The TCRdist pipeline was used in a later analysis to assign CDR3 sequences and most-parsimonious VDJ recombination scenarios. In a later analysis, each TCR beta chain was defined by its CDR3 amino acid sequence together with its V-gene family, and reads lacking a unique V-gene family were excluded. In a later analysis, 450 to 600 highly shared, low-generation-probability nucleotide sequences were removed to address suspected cross-contamination and a sequencing artifact. For each public chain, a later analysis derived a clonal expansion index from normalized ranks of inferred template counts within each repertoire. In a later analysis, generation probabilities were computed with a VDJ recombination model fitted to out-of-frame rearrangements, and the resulting probabilities were checked against IGoR. A later analysis scored TCR-TCR, TCR-HLA and TCR-CMV co-occurrence with hypergeometric tests, applying a repertoire-size bias correction to TCR pairs. In a later analysis, false discovery rates were estimated by permuting HLA or CMV assignments 20 times. A later analysis grouped co-occurring TCRs with DBSCAN, adding TCRdist sequence similarity when clustering within HLA-allele-positive subsets. Repertoires with fewer than 30,000 or more than 120,000 public chains, plus five repertoires with anomalous nucleotide sharing, were excluded from co-occurrence clustering. Drawn from immuneACCESS, this table holds only the in-frame rearrangements with V and J called that TCRdb kept. Clones are partly lost; checked studies trace under half to an unresolved V gene and leave the rest unexplained. Clone size and the V and J calls come from that table; the DNA yielded D and trimming. The sample table shows about 220,000 clones, and 75% to 90% are seen once. The ten largest clonotypes hold roughly 0.7% of the sample.

The receptor chain draws on TRBV11-2 and TRBJ2-1; 9 middle bases align to TRBD1. The sequence derives from a boy between 2 and 10 years old in good health and CMV-seronegative. Sequencing input: PBMCs. CDR3 protein: CASRRTGANNEQFF. The nucleotide sequence reads TGTGCCAGCAGGAGGACAGGGGCAAACAATGAGCAGTTCTTC. When the CDR3 is completed using the reference TRBV11-2 and TRBJ2-1 genes on either side, the full variable domain is EAGVAQSPRYKIIEKRQSVAFWCNPISGHATLYWYQQILGQGPKLLIQFQNNGVVDDSQLPKDRFSAERLKGVDSTLKIQPAKLEDSAVYLCASRRTGANNEQFFGPGTRLTVL.